This passage covers 13 T cell receptor beta chains from one sample sequenced in a study of blood T cell repertoires in COVID-19. Sequenced by immunoSEQ multiplex PCR; TCRdb stores in-frame clones only, minus some. In the table there are tens of thousands of clones, 82% of which are singletons. The sequenced material came from peripheral blood. The receptors derive from a woman older than 75 with acute or convalescent COVID-19.

The CDR3 protein is CAWRLRDRDIEAFF. Written as DNA, the CDR3 is TGTGCCTGGAGATTACGGGACAGAGATATTGAAGCTTTCTTT. This chain joins TRBV30 and TRBJ1-1, with 7 bases lining up with TRBD1. The junction had 11 bases not matched to a gene; V was cut back by 3 bases and J by 7 bases. Germline lookup yields CDR1 GTSNPN and CDR2 SVGIG (reference sequence). This CDR3 region has 14 residues.

The chain carries TRBV5-6 and TRBJ2-5; D uncertain. Germline CDR1 and CDR2: SGHDT and YYEEEE. The V end lost 4 bases, the J end lost 5 bases, and 21 bases lay between the germline ends. The CDR3 consists of 16 residues. CDR3 loop: CASSPNPFHPLETQYF. The CDR3 nucleotides read TGTGCCAGCAGCCCCAACCCCTTCCATCCACTGGAGACCCAGTACTTC.

The chain couples TRBV6-1 to TRBJ2-5; 8 positions match TRBD1. Looked up from germline, CDR1 is MNHNS and CDR2 is SASEGT. The CDR3 is 18 residues long. V dropped 0 bases and J dropped 4; count of bases not matched to a gene: 13. The CDR3 loop is CASSEARVQGGLGETQYF. CDR3 nucleotide sequence: TGTGCCAGCAGTGAAGCCCGGGTACAGGGGGGTCTAGGAGAGACCCAGTACTTC.

J is TRBJ1-4 and V is TRBV7-9, with D tentatively TRBD1 (6 bases). V was clipped by 6 bases and J by 8 bases, with 19 bases between them. CDR1 SEHNR and CDR2 FQNEAQ come from the germline V gene (reference sequence). The CDR3 covers 15 residues. CDR3 in amino acids: CASRLPTGSPEKLFF. DNA of the CDR3: TGTGCCAGCAGACTCCCGACAGGTTCGCCCGAAAAACTGTTTTTT.

The chain uses TRBV27 and TRBJ2-1, with a weak D call TRBD1 (6 bases). Trimming pared 1 base from V and 2 bases from J, leaving 12 bases between. The CDR3 is 16 residues long. Germline V lookup: CDR1 MNHEY, CDR2 SMNVEV (reference sequence). In nucleotides, the CDR3 is TGTGCCAGCAGTTTATACAGGACAGACGCCTACAATGAGCAGTTCTTC. This encodes CASSLYRTDAYNEQFF.

V gene TRBV30 combines with J gene TRBJ1-5; 7 nucleotides line up with TRBD1. The CDR3 totals 14 residues. V lost 3 bases and J lost 3; bases outside the gene matches: 5. The germline V gene encodes CDR1 GTSNPN and CDR2 SVGIG (reference sequence). The CDR3 here is CAWSRGQNNQPQHF. Written as DNA, the CDR3 is TGTGCCTGGAGCCGGGGACAGAACAATCAGCCCCAGCATTTT.

The gene calls are TRBV5-1 and TRBJ2-3; 9 nucleotides line up with TRBD1. The germline CDR1 and CDR2 sequences are SGHRS and YFSETQ. Trimming cost V 4 bases and J 0 bases; bases outside gene matches: 6. CDR3 length: 16 residues. Written as DNA, the CDR3 is TGCGCCAGCAGCGAAGACAGGGGGGGAAGCACAGATACGCAGTATTTT. Amino acids: CASSEDRGGSTDTQYF.

The V call is TRBV7-2, the J call TRBJ2-1; 10 nucleotides align to TRBD2. CDR1 and CDR2 from the germline V gene are SGHTA and FQGNSA. Trimming removed 5 bases from V and 7 bases from J; junction bases left unmatched: 8. The CDR3 is 15 amino acids. CDR3 amino acids: CASSHSGLAKNEQFF. The DNA of the CDR3 is TGTGCCAGCAGCCACTCGGGACTAGCGAAGAATGAGCAGTTCTTC.

This chain connects TRBV19 to TRBJ2-6; TRBD2 matches at 7 bases. V was pared by 10 bases and J by 0 bases, with 6 bases of the junction left unmatched. The CDR3 length is 15 residues. Germline assignment: CDR1 LNHDA and CDR2 SQIVND (reference sequence). CDR3 amino acids: CATHGEGSGANVLTF. The CDR3 bases are TGTGCCACCCACGGGGAGGGCTCTGGGGCCAACGTCCTGACTTTC.

This chain joins TRBV10-3 and TRBJ1-1; the D is unclear. Germline values: CDR1 ENHRY, CDR2 SYGVKD. Trimming cost V 5 bases and J 0 bases, with 4 bases left between them. This CDR3 region has 12 residues. CDR3 DNA: TGTGCCATCAGTCAGATGAACACTGAAGCTTTCTTT. Amino acids: CAISQMNTEAFF.

The J gene is TRBJ1-1, the V gene TRBV28; the match to TRBD1 covers 12 bases. The germline CDR1 and CDR2 sequences are MDHEN and SYDVKM. Trimming cost V 6 bases and J 5 bases; bases outside gene matches: 7. This CDR3 is built from 15 residues. The CDR3 DNA is TGTGCCAGCAGCCGGGACAGGGGGCATGAAACTGAAGCTTTCTTT. Its protein product is CASSRDRGHETEAFF. The whole variable domain, filled in from reference TRBV28 and TRBJ1-1, reads DVKVTQSSRYLVKRTGEKVFLECVQDMDHENMFWYRQDPGLGLRLIYFSYDVKMKEKGDIPEGYSVSREKKERFSLILESASTNQTSMYLCASSRDRGHETEAFFGQGTRLTVV.

The chain joins TRBV7-9 to TRBJ1-2, with D perhaps matching TRBD1 (6 bases). The CDR3 runs 15 residues. V dropped 1 base and J dropped 5 bases, with 14 bases sitting between them. Germline V CDR1 and CDR2: SEHNR, FQNEAQ (reference sequence). The CDR3 reads CASSLGPGDIYGYTF. The CDR3 bases are TGTGCCAGCAGCTTAGGGCCCGGGGACATATATGGCTACACCTTC.

The V and J genes are TRBV7-9 and TRBJ2-3; 10 bases agree with TRBD1. The V segment lost 5 bases and the J segment 4 bases; nucleotides outside the gene matches: 6. Germline CDR1 is SEHNR and CDR2 is FQNEAQ (reference sequence). CDR3 length: 15 residues. The CDR3 DNA follows: TGTGCCAGCAGCCACGGGACAGGGGCGTCAGATACGCAGTATTTT. Amino acids: CASSHGTGASDTQYF. Full variable domain (missing parts from reference TRBV7-9 and TRBJ2-3): DTGVSQNPRHKITKRGQNVTFRCDPISEHNRLYWYRQTLGQGPEFLTYFQNEAQLEKSRLLSDRFSAERPKGSFSTLEIQRTEQGDSAMYLCASSHGTGASDTQYFGPGTRLTVL.